Below are 30 T cell receptor beta chains sequenced from a single sample in a study of CD8 T cells in ankylosing spondylitis. TCRdb called the 5' RACE reads again in MiXCR, with one record for every CDR3 protein. The table has just under 350,000 distinct CDR3 sequences, roughly 14% seen once. Sequenced: blood, either unsorted or a sorted T cell fraction (not recorded which). The source is a male donor with ankylosing spondylitis or in good health (not recorded which).

V usage is TRBV18 and J usage is TRBJ2-3; the D is unclear. Trimming took off 0 bases at V and 2 bases at J, with 6 bases between the two ends. CDR3 length: 14 amino acids. Germline values: CDR1 KGHSH, CDR2 LQKENI. The CDR3 spells CASSPPTHTDTQYF. CDR3 coding DNA: TGTGCCAGCTCACCACCAACCCACACAGATACGCAGTATTTT.

V gene TRBV7-6 combines with J gene TRBJ2-1, with TRBD2 matching over 7 bases. The CDR3 runs to 14 residues. V shed 4 bases and J 10 bases; nucleotides not matched to a gene: 10. Germline lookup yields CDR1 SGHVS and CDR2 FNYEAQ. The CDR3 DNA sequence: TGTGCCAGCAGCTCCCGGGCAGGGAGGGAGGAGCAGTTCTTC. This codes for CASSSRAGREEQFF. The full variable domain, completed using reference TRBV7-6 and TRBJ2-1, is GAGVSQSPRYKVTKRGQDVALRCDPISGHVSLYWYRQALGQGPEFLTYFNYEAQQDKSGLPNDRFSAERPEGSISTLTIQRTEQRDSAMYRCASSSRAGREEQFFGPGTRLTVL.

This clonotype was detected a few times. This chain links TRBV14 with TRBJ2-2, with D perhaps matching TRBD2 (5 bases). The V gene lost 2 bases and the J gene lost 2 bases, with 12 bases spanning the gap. Germline assignment: CDR1 SGHDN and CDR2 FVKESK. This CDR3 is 16 amino acids long. CDR3 nucleotide sequence: TGTGCCAGCAGCCAAAGGGTCCCGGGAAACACCGGGGAGCTGTTTTTT. This sequence encodes CASSQRVPGNTGELFF. Complete variable domain (other parts from reference TRBV14 and TRBJ2-2): EAGVTQFPSHSVIEKGQTVTLRCDPISGHDNLYWYRRVMGKEIKFLLHFVKESKQDESGMPNNRFLAERTGGTYSTLKVQPAELEDSGVYFCASSQRVPGNTGELFFGEGSRLTVL.

The chain combines TRBV10-2 with TRBJ2-2, with TRBD2 matching 10 bases. V was pared by 11 bases and J by 2 bases, with 11 bases of the junction left unmatched. CDR3 length: 16 amino acids. Germline CDR1 WSHSY, CDR2 SAAADI. The CDR3 sequence is CALRPAGGTNTGELFF. CDR3 nucleotides: TGCGCCCTACGTCCAGCGGGGGGGACCAACACCGGGGAGCTGTTTTTT.

This clonotype was recorded many times. The chain has TRBV5-1 and TRBJ1-2; D remains ambiguous. The CDR3 runs 14 residues. The ends were cut back, 5 bases at V and 0 bases at J, with 11 bases in the middle. Germline-derived CDR1 and CDR2 are SGHRS and YFSETQ. CDR3 in amino acids: CASSPLQTNYGYTF. Written as DNA, the CDR3 is TGCGCCAGCAGTCCCCTCCAGACTAACTATGGCTACACCTTC.

V usage is TRBV12-5 and J usage is TRBJ2-1, with D possibly being TRBD1 (5 bases). Germline V gene data show CDR1 as LGHNT and CDR2 as FRNRAP. CDR3 size: 12 residues. Trimming removed 5 bases from V and 7 bases from J, with 9 bases in between. CDR3 amino acids: CASGLDSNEQFF. CDR3 bases: TGTGCTAGTGGTCTCGACAGTAATGAGCAGTTCTTC. Filled out from reference TRBV12-5 and TRBJ2-1, the complete variable domain reads DARVTQTPRHKVTEMGQEVTMRCQPILGHNTVFWYRQTMMQGLELLAYFRNRAPLDDSGMPKDRFSAEMPDATLATLKIQPSEPRDSAVYFCASGLDSNEQFFGPGTRLTVL.

This clonotype was seen at least ten times. CDR3 coding DNA: TGTGCCAGCAGTCCAATTGGGGGGGACCTTGGCACAGATACGCAGTATTTT. Protein sequence: CASSPIGGDLGTDTQYF. The V call is TRBV12-3 or TRBV12-4, the J call TRBJ2-3; TRBD2 matches 7 bases. Trimming removed 5 bases from V and 1 base from J; junction bases left unmatched: 12. The CDR3 contains 17 residues.

V and J are TRBV9 and TRBJ2-3; tentatively, D is TRBD2 (6 bases). This CDR3 is built from 13 residues. Germline CDR1 reads SGDLS; CDR2 reads YYNGEE. The V and J ends lost 2 bases and 7 bases respectively, with 11 bases between them. The CDR3, as DNA: TGTGCCAGCAGCGTTTTAGGGAGGAATACGCAGTATTTT. Its protein is CASSVLGRNTQYF. Drawing the rest from reference TRBV9 and TRBJ2-3, the complete variable domain is DSGVTQTPKHLITATGQRVTLRCSPRSGDLSVYWYQQSLDQGLQFLIQYYNGEERAKGNILERFSAQQFPDLHSELNLSSLELGDSALYFCASSVLGRNTQYFGPGTRLTVL.

The chain uses TRBV15 and TRBJ2-3; D is possibly TRBD1 or TRBD2 (6 bases each). Trimming pared 6 bases from V and 6 bases from J, leaving 19 bases between. The germline gives CDR1 LNHNV, CDR2 YYDKDF (reference sequence). The CDR3 consists of 15 residues. The CDR3 reads CATSNGGLRGDTQYF. In nucleotides, the CDR3 is TGTGCCACCAGTAACGGGGGCCTTAGGGGGGATACGCAGTATTTT.

This clonotype was detected ten times or more. CDR3 loop: CASSLEENTGELFF. The CDR3 nucleotides read TGCGCCAGCAGCTTGGAAGAGAACACCGGGGAGCTGTTTTTT. This chain uses TRBV5-1 with TRBJ2-2; D is undetermined. The CDR3 length is 14 residues. V was clipped by 0 bases and J by 1 base, with 4 bases between them. Per the germline V gene, CDR1 is SGHRS and CDR2 is YFSETQ. Combining the CDR3 with reference TRBV5-1 and TRBJ2-2 gives the whole variable domain KAGVTQTPRYLIKTRGQQVTLSCSPISGHRSVSWYQQTPGQGLQFLFEYFSETQRNKGNFPGRFSGRQFSNSRSEMNVSTLELGDSALYLCASSLEENTGELFFGEGSRLTVL.

Concerning this clonotype: A junction end diverges from the germline sequence, so it may reflect a read error. The rearrangement joins TRBV5-1 to TRBJ2-5; D is unclear. The CDR3 is made up of 13 amino acids. CDR1 and CDR2 (germline): SGHRS, YFSETQ. CDR3 loop: CASRLGSQETQYF. The CDR3 nucleotides are TGCGCCAGCAGATTGGGCAGCCAAGAGACCCAGTACTTC. The whole variable domain, filled in from reference TRBV5-1 and TRBJ2-5, reads KAGVTQTPRYLIKTRGQQVTLSCSPISGHRSVSWYQQTPGQGLQFLFEYFSETQRNKGNFPGRFSGRQFSNSRSEMNVSTLELGDSALYLCASRLGSQETQYFGPGTRLLVL.

This clonotype appeared a few times. A read error may account for a junction end that differs from germline. This chain joins TRBV3-1 and TRBJ1-1, with D maybe TRBD1 (6 bases). Germline V lookup: CDR1 LGHDT, CDR2 YNNKEL (reference sequence). The CDR3 is 11 residues long. The CDR3 DNA follows: TGTGCCAGCAGCGAGGGGGGACGGCGCATCTTT. This translates into CASSEGGRRIF.

This rearrangement joins TRBV19 to TRBJ1-2; D remains unclear. The germline gives CDR1 LNHDA, CDR2 SQIVND (reference sequence). This CDR3 has 15 residues. V was shortened by 3 bases and J by 4 bases, with 15 bases between the two germline ends. CDR3 residues: CASSIRREGTYGYTF. Here the CDR3 DNA reads TGTGCCAGTAGTATTAGGCGAGAGGGCACCTATGGCTACACCTTC.

The chain couples TRBV20-1 to TRBJ2-3; D assignment may be TRBD1 or TRBD2 (5 bases each). V dropped 2 bases and J dropped 9 bases, with 15 bases sitting between them. The CDR3 has 13 amino acids. CDR1 and CDR2 from the germline V gene are DFQATT and SNEGSKA (reference sequence). This chain's CDR3 is CSARTTGAPTQYF. In DNA form, the CDR3 reads TGCAGTGCTAGAACTACCGGGGCTCCAACGCAGTATTTT.

The V and J genes are TRBV4-2 and TRBJ2-5, with TRBD1 matching 10 bases. The V gene's germline CDR1 is LGHNA and CDR2 YNFKEQ. V trimming: 2 bases; J trimming: 2 bases; junction bases outside the gene matches: 5. The CDR3 extends over 16 amino acids. CDR3 sequence: CASSQSGTGVQETQYF. The CDR3 nucleotides read TGTGCCAGCAGCCAATCCGGGACAGGGGTTCAAGAGACCCAGTACTTC.

This clonotype showed up just a few times. The V call is TRBV20-1, the J call TRBJ2-3; D not certain. Germline V gene data show CDR1 as DFQATT and CDR2 as SNEGSKA (reference sequence). V lost 0 bases and J 4 bases, leaving 11 bases between the germline ends. This CDR3 region has 14 residues. The DNA for the CDR3 is TGCAGTGCTAGAGAGTACCTCGAGGCAGATACGCAGTATTTT. Its translation: CSAREYLEADTQYF.

The chain carries TRBV6-1 and TRBJ1-2, with TRBD1 matching 9 bases. Losses at the gene ends were 6 bases for V and 8 bases for J; bases not matched to a gene: 10. This CDR3 has 14 amino acids. Looked up from germline, CDR1 is MNHNS and CDR2 is SASEGT. The CDR3: CASRVDRGSAGYTF. DNA of the CDR3: TGTGCCAGCAGGGTGGACAGGGGTTCTGCCGGCTACACCTTC.

V is TRBV19 and J is TRBJ2-5; D gene unclear. This CDR3 region has 14 residues. V was cut by 9 bases and J by 0 bases, with 14 bases left in between. Germline V lookup: CDR1 LNHDA, CDR2 SQIVND (reference sequence). For the CDR3, the DNA is TGTGCCAGCGCCCGTAAGGTTTACCAAGAGACCCAGTACTTC. Its translation is CASARKVYQETQYF.

The chain couples TRBV6-5 to TRBJ2-2; 14 bases map to TRBD2. The CDR3 has 19 amino acids. Germline loops: CDR1 MNHEY, CDR2 SVGAGI. Trimming at V came to 3 bases and at J to 0 bases, leaving 6 bases not matched to a gene. This CDR3 reads CASSYPGTSGGTNTGELFF. In DNA form, the CDR3 reads TGTGCCAGCAGTTATCCAGGGACTAGCGGGGGAACGAACACCGGGGAGCTGTTTTTT.

This rearrangement joins TRBV5-1 to TRBJ2-5, with D possibly called TRBD1 or TRBD2 (5 bases each). Germline assignment: CDR1 SGHRS and CDR2 YFSETQ. This CDR3 has 13 amino acids. V was trimmed by 2 bases and J by 5 bases, leaving 10 bases between them. The CDR3 reads CASSFGTSETQYF. The CDR3 bases are TGCGCCAGCAGCTTCGGGACCTCTGAGACCCAGTACTTC.

The chain uses TRBV19 and TRBJ2-1, with a weak D call TRBD1 (6 bases). The CDR3 contains 13 residues. CDR1 is LNHDA, CDR2 SQIVND, per germline (reference sequence). V was shortened by 7 bases and J by 4 bases, with 11 bases between the two germline ends. CDR3 residues: CASTFGTYNEQFF. The CDR3 nucleotides are TGTGCCAGTACGTTTGGGACATACAATGAGCAGTTCTTC.

The rearrangement joins TRBV12-3 or TRBV12-4 to TRBJ1-2, with no clear D. The CDR3 contains 11 residues. V was pared by 2 bases and J by 12 bases, with 10 bases between. The chain's CDR3 is CASSLSSTNTF. The CDR3 DNA follows: TGTGCCAGCAGTTTATCGTCCACAAACACCTTC.

This clonotype was found a few times. The chain joins TRBV5-1 to TRBJ2-5; D might be TRBD1 (6 bases). This CDR3 spans 16 amino acids. The germline V gene encodes CDR1 SGHRS and CDR2 YFSETQ. V was trimmed by 3 bases and J by 7 bases, leaving 22 bases between them. CDR3 protein: CASSSSDRSPSRTQYF. Written as DNA, the CDR3 is TGCGCCAGCAGCTCCTCGGACAGAAGCCCGTCGCGGACCCAGTACTTC.

This chain links TRBV20-1 with TRBJ1-2, with D perhaps TRBD1 (5 bases). The CDR3 length is 13 residues. Between the trimmed V and J ends, which lost 0 bases and 7 bases, there was a span of 12 bases. Germline V gives CDR1 DFQATT, CDR2 SNEGSKA (reference sequence). CDR3: CSARDYRSGGYTF. For the CDR3, the DNA is TGCAGTGCTAGAGACTACAGGTCAGGTGGCTACACCTTC.

This clonotype was seen a handful of times. This chain joins TRBV20-1 and TRBJ2-3; D may be TRBD1 (6 bases). The CDR3 covers 13 residues. Trimming cost V 3 bases and J 6 bases, with 13 bases left between them. CDR1 DFQATT and CDR2 SNEGSKA come from the germline V gene (reference sequence). The CDR3 bases are TGCAGTGCTAGGGGTACAGGGTTGGATACGCAGTATTTT. Its translation is CSARGTGLDTQYF.

This clonotype was found a few times. The chain links TRBV9 to TRBJ2-2; TRBD2 is a possible D gene (6 bases). This CDR3 has 16 amino acids. Germline assignment: CDR1 SGDLS and CDR2 YYNGEE. V was trimmed by 3 bases and J by 5 bases, leaving 17 bases between them. CDR3 nucleotides: TGTGCCAGCAGCGGGGGGACTCCGGCCGGGACCGGGGAGCTGTTTTTT. As protein: CASSGGTPAGTGELFF.

The V and J genes are TRBV9 and TRBJ2-2; 7 bases are a match to TRBD1. Unmatched junction bases numbered 9, after V lost 3 bases and J lost 1 base. Germline CDR1 is SGDLS and CDR2 is YYNGEE. This CDR3 has 17 amino acids. For the CDR3, the DNA is TGTGCCAGCAGCGCCCCTTCGACAGGGCGGAACACCGGGGAGCTGTTTTTT. Its protein is CASSAPSTGRNTGELFF.

This clonotype has only a few counts. The rearrangement joins TRBV6-5 to TRBJ2-3, with D unclear. Germline V gives CDR1 MNHEY, CDR2 SVGAGI. V gave up 4 bases and J gave up 3 bases, with 11 bases separating them. This CDR3 contains 14 residues. CDR3 region: CASSSGGITDTQYF. In DNA, the CDR3 is TGTGCCAGCAGTTCGGGCGGTATAACAGATACGCAGTATTTT.

This chain joins TRBV5-5 and TRBJ2-7, with 8 bases aligning to TRBD1. Per germline, CDR1 SGHKS and CDR2 YYEKEE (reference sequence). This CDR3 has 14 amino acids. The ends lost 2 bases at V and 5 bases at J; junction bases unmatched: 6. The CDR3 is CASSFGQGSHEQYF. In DNA form, the CDR3 reads TGTGCCAGCAGCTTCGGACAGGGATCCCACGAGCAGTACTTC.

This clonotype has only a few counts. In nucleotides, the CDR3 is TGTGCCAGCAGCTTCGACAGGGGAAAGGATACGCAGTATTTT. Translating it yields CASSFDRGKDTQYF. The J gene is TRBJ2-3, the V gene TRBV7-2; 8 nucleotides align to TRBD1. The germline V gene has CDR1 SGHTA and CDR2 FQGNSA. V lost 3 bases to trimming and J lost 6 bases; unmatched junction nucleotides: 5. The CDR3 is 14 residues long.